This T cell receptor beta chain was observed in a study of post-analysis software for immune sequencing data. Every TCR beta cDNA library bore unique molecular identifiers. TCRdb processed the PCR reads anew with MiXCR; each CDR3 protein has one entry. The table records more than 500,000 distinct CDR3 sequences, around a third of them present only once. The TCR comes from a girl between 2 and 17 years old with multiple sclerosis. The sequencing sample was made of blood.

This CDR3 reads CASSLLWTGSSYEQYF. For the CDR3, the DNA is TGTGCCAGCAGCTTATTATGGACAGGGAGCTCCTACGAGCAGTACTTC. This chain connects TRBV11-2 to TRBJ2-7; 8 bases are a match to TRBD1. Germline CDR1 is SGHAT and CDR2 is FQNNGV. V lost 2 bases to trimming and J lost 0 bases; unmatched junction nucleotides: 6. The CDR3 is 16 residues long.